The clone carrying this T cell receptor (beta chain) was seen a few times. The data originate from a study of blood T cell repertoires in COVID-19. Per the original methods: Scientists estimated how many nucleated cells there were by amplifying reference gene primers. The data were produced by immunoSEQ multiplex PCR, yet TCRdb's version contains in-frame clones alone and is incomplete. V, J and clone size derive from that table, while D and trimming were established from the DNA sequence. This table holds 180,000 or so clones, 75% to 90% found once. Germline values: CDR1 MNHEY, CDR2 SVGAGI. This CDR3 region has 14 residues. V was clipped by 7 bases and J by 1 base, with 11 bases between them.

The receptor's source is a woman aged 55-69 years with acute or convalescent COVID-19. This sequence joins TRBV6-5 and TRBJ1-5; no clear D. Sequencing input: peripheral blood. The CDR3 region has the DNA TGTGCCAGCACCCCCCCCGGGAGCAATCAGCCCCAGCATTTT. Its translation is CASTPPGSNQPQHF.